The 24 T cell receptor beta chains listed next were all sequenced from one sample in a study of blood T cell repertoires in COVID-19. The table came from immunoSEQ multiplex PCR; TCRdb's copy has only in-frame clones and leaves some out. The table includes 43,000 or so clones, roughly 90% detected once. Source material: peripheral blood. The receptors originated from a human donor in a cohort sampled during active COVID-19.

A few counts support this clone. The chain recombines TRBV5-4 with TRBJ2-1, with 13 bases lining up with TRBD2. Trimming removed 9 bases from V and 7 bases from J; junction bases left unmatched: 4. This CDR3 has 13 residues. Germline V CDR1 and CDR2: SGHNT, YYREEE (reference sequence). CDR3 sequence (DNA): TGTGCCAAAGGGACTAGCGGGGTAAATGAGCAGTTCTTC. Its protein product is CAKGTSGVNEQFF.

In its sample, this clone was seen a few times. The J gene is TRBJ2-1, the V gene TRBV10-3; 7 positions agree with TRBD2. CDR1 ENHRY and CDR2 SYGVKD come from the germline V gene. J was trimmed by 1 base and V by 9 bases; bases with no gene match: 15. The CDR3 has 17 amino acids. CDR3 loop: CAIRTSDSVVSYNEQFF. For the CDR3, the DNA is TGTGCCATTCGAACTAGCGATTCAGTTGTGTCCTACAATGAGCAGTTCTTC.

The rearrangement links TRBV7-9 to TRBJ1-1, with a weak D call TRBD1 (6 bases). V shed 0 bases and J shed 11 bases, with 13 bases lying between them. The V gene's germline CDR1 is SEHNR and CDR2 FQNEAQ (reference sequence). The CDR3 has 13 amino acids. CDR3 coding DNA: TGTGCCAGCAGCTTAGCCACAGGGTTGGGGGCTTTCTTT. This codes for CASSLATGLGAFF.

The rearrangement joins TRBV9 to TRBJ1-2; a possible D gene is TRBD1 (6 bases). The CDR3 totals 12 residues. Germline CDR1 and CDR2: SGDLS and YYNGEE. Between the trimmed V and J ends, which lost 6 bases and 5 bases, there was a span of 11 bases. The CDR3 DNA follows: TGTGCCAGCAACAGGGATCGGTATGGCTACACCTTC. The encoded protein is CASNRDRYGYTF.

The CDR3 nucleotides read TGTGCCAGTAGGAGACAGGGGAACACCGGGGAGCTGTTTTTT. Its protein product is CASRRQGNTGELFF. The rearrangement links TRBV19 to TRBJ2-2, with 7 positions matching TRBD1. This CDR3 region has 14 residues. In germline, CDR1 is LNHDA, CDR2 SQIVND (reference sequence). Trimming cost V 6 bases and J 1 base; bases outside gene matches: 2. Full variable domain (rest looked up from reference TRBV19 and TRBJ2-2): DGGITQSPKYLFRKEGQNVTLSCEQNLNHDAMYWYRQDPGQGLRLIYYSQIVNDFQKGDIAEGYSVSREKKESFPLTVTSAQKNPTAFYLCASRRQGNTGELFFGEGSRLTVL.

This chain links TRBV7-9 with TRBJ2-1, with 8 positions matching TRBD2. The CDR3 spans 16 residues. Per germline, CDR1 SEHNR and CDR2 FQNEAQ (reference sequence). J was trimmed by 1 base and V by 7 bases; bases with no gene match: 9. CDR3 loop: CASNPRGGPSYNEQFF. The CDR3 DNA follows: TGTGCCAGCAATCCTCGCGGGGGGCCTTCCTACAATGAGCAGTTCTTC.

The J gene is TRBJ2-7, the V gene TRBV6-5; 11 positions agree with TRBD1. The CDR3 contains 13 residues. J gave up 4 bases and V 8 bases, and 4 bases lay outside the gene matches. Germline V gives CDR1 MNHEY, CDR2 SVGAGI. CDR3 nucleotides: TGTGCCAGCCTGGGACAGGGGGGTTACGAGCAGTACTTC. It is translated as CASLGQGGYEQYF.

This clone has only a few counts. The chain carries TRBV6-5 and TRBJ2-5, with a possible D match to TRBD2 (7 bases). Germline lookup yields CDR1 MNHEY and CDR2 SVGAGI. CDR3 size: 15 residues. Trimming removed 2 bases at V and 5 bases at J, with 15 bases between. CDR3 bases: TGTGCCAGCAGTTACAGTTCGGGGGGCGTGGAGACCCAGTACTTC. Protein product: CASSYSSGGVETQYF.

The chain couples TRBV3-1 (or the pseudogene TRBV3-2) to TRBJ1-2, with a possible D match to TRBD1 (6 bases). Germline CDR1 reads LGHDT; CDR2 reads YNNKEL (reference sequence). This CDR3 is built from 12 residues. V lost 1 base, J lost 7 bases, and 7 bases lay in between. The CDR3 sequence: CASSQGGLGYTF. The CDR3 DNA sequence: TGTGCCAGCAGCCAAGGGGGGCTTGGCTACACCTTC.

The rearrangement joins TRBV7-3 to TRBJ2-1; D is perhaps TRBD2 (7 bases). This CDR3 spans 15 amino acids. The germline V gene encodes CDR1 SGHTA and CDR2 FQGTGA. V was cut by 0 bases and J by 8 bases, with 14 bases left in between. CDR3 nucleotides: TGTGCCAGCAGCTTAACAGGACTAGGGGGGGATGAGCAGTTCTTC. Translating gives CASSLTGLGGDEQFF.

This chain uses TRBV15 with TRBJ2-1; D perhaps matches TRBD2 (6 bases). CDR3 length: 16 residues. Germline loops: CDR1 LNHNV, CDR2 YYDKDF (reference sequence). V was clipped by 1 base and J by 5 bases, with 15 bases between them. The CDR3 protein is CATSRGRAVGDNEQFF. CDR3 bases: TGTGCCACCAGCAGAGGGAGGGCGGTCGGCGACAATGAGCAGTTCTTC.

This chain connects TRBV7-2 to TRBJ2-2; 9 nucleotides match TRBD2. The CDR3 extends over 16 amino acids. The germline V gene has CDR1 SGHTA and CDR2 FQGNSA. J was trimmed by 0 bases and V by 5 bases; bases with no gene match: 4. CDR3 sequence (DNA): TGTGCCAGCAGCCCTATAGCGGGGGCGAACACCGGGGAGCTGTTTTTT. Translated, it gives CASSPIAGANTGELFF.

V gene TRBV9 combines with J gene TRBJ2-7, with 7 bases that match TRBD1. Germline lookup yields CDR1 SGDLS and CDR2 YYNGEE. This CDR3 has 14 residues. V shed 3 bases and J 2 bases; nucleotides not matched to a gene: 5. DNA for the CDR3: TGTGCCAGCAGCGACGGGACAGCCCCCTACGAGCAGTACTTC. Amino acid sequence: CASSDGTAPYEQYF.

This sequence joins TRBV4-3 and TRBJ2-7; D gene ambiguous. The CDR3 runs to 14 residues. Germline values: CDR1 LGHNA, CDR2 YSLEER. Trimming cost V 1 base and J 3 bases, with 10 bases left between them. The CDR3 protein is CASSQGSGFYEQYF. The CDR3 nucleotides are TGCGCCAGCAGCCAAGGGTCAGGATTCTACGAGCAGTACTTC.

The chain joins TRBV19 to TRBJ2-3; TRBD1 agrees at 7 bases. This CDR3 is 17 amino acids long. Trimming cost V 0 bases and J 0 bases; bases outside gene matches: 6. CDR1 LNHDA and CDR2 SQIVND come from the germline V gene (reference sequence). The CDR3 sequence is CASSIDKDRRSTDTQYF. CDR3 DNA sequence: TGTGCCAGTAGTATAGATAAGGACAGGCGAAGCACAGATACGCAGTATTTT.

The V call is TRBV7-2, the J call TRBJ1-5, with D possibly matching TRBD1 (5 bases). CDR3 length equals 15 residues. Trimming removed 1 base from V and 1 base from J, with 8 bases in between. Germline V gives CDR1 SGHTA, CDR2 FQGNSA. The CDR3 is CASSLDGGSNQPQHF. CDR3 nucleotide sequence: TGTGCCAGCAGCTTAGATGGGGGGAGCAATCAGCCCCAGCATTTT.

The chain links TRBV12-3 or TRBV12-4 to TRBJ1-1; D perhaps matches TRBD1 (6 bases). The CDR3 is made up of 13 amino acids. Trimming pared 6 bases from V and 7 bases from J, leaving 15 bases between. In DNA, the CDR3 is TGTGCCAGCAGAGGGGGGGTTGGACGTGAAGCTTTCTTT. Translating gives CASRGGVGREAFF.

The chain has TRBV5-8 and TRBJ2-3, with 16 bases aligning to TRBD2. V was pared by 4 bases and J by 4 bases, with 6 bases of the junction left unmatched. Germline values: CDR1 SGHTS, CDR2 YDEGEE. The CDR3 length is 17 residues. CDR3 sequence reads: CASSSGTSGGVSDTQYF. The CDR3 DNA reads TGTGCCAGCAGCAGCGGGACTAGCGGGGGGGTTTCAGATACGCAGTATTTT.

The V and J genes are TRBV28 and TRBJ1-1; weak D call: TRBD1 (5 bases). This CDR3 region has 11 residues. V was clipped by 3 bases and J by 11 bases, with 10 bases between them. The germline V gene has CDR1 MDHEN and CDR2 SYDVKM. DNA for the CDR3: TGTGCCAGCAGTTTGACAGCGAGGGCTTTCTTT. This encodes CASSLTARAFF.

CDR3 residues: CASSRGGFEQYF. CDR3 DNA sequence: TGTGCCAGCAGCCGGGGGGGGTTCGAGCAGTACTTC. This sequence joins TRBV4-2 and TRBJ2-7; 7 positions agree with TRBD2. V was clipped by 4 bases and J by 6 bases; unmatched bases: 3. The CDR3 contains 12 residues. Per germline, CDR1 LGHNA and CDR2 YNFKEQ.

The chain recombines TRBV6-5 with TRBJ2-3; D is possibly TRBD1 (6 bases). The CDR3 extends over 15 amino acids. Per the germline V gene, CDR1 is MNHEY and CDR2 is SVGAGI. V was cut by 5 bases and J by 4 bases, with 16 bases left in between. CDR3 amino acids: CASSPGVRVPDTQYF. CDR3 sequence (DNA): TGTGCCAGCAGTCCAGGGGTAAGGGTCCCAGATACGCAGTATTTT.

The count of this clone is one. This rearrangement joins TRBV30 to TRBJ1-1; no clear D gene. The CDR3 is made up of 13 amino acids. Germline values: CDR1 GTSNPN, CDR2 SVGIG (reference sequence). Between the trimmed V and J ends, which lost 2 bases and 1 base, there was a span of 8 bases. The CDR3 loop is CAWSFRENTEAFF. The CDR3 DNA is TGTGCCTGGAGTTTCCGAGAGAACACTGAAGCTTTCTTT.

This clone was detected only once. V is TRBV7-2 and J is TRBJ2-3, with a tentative D call TRBD2 (6 bases). The CDR3 sequence is 15 residues long. The V end lost 5 bases, the J end lost 1 base, and 13 bases lay between the germline ends. Per the germline V gene, CDR1 is SGHTA and CDR2 is FQGNSA. The DNA for the CDR3 is TGTGCCAGCAGCGCGCGGGGTCACGGCACAGATACGCAGTATTTT. The encoded protein is CASSARGHGTDTQYF.

CDR3 sequence (DNA): TGTGCCAGCAGTACCCTGACTAACACTGAAGCTTTCTTT. The encoded protein is CASSTLTNTEAFF. The chain links TRBV25-1 to TRBJ1-1; no firm D call. The length of the CDR3 is 13 residues. V lost 5 bases and J 2 bases, leaving 9 bases between the germline ends. Germline CDR1 and CDR2: MGHDK and SYGVNS.